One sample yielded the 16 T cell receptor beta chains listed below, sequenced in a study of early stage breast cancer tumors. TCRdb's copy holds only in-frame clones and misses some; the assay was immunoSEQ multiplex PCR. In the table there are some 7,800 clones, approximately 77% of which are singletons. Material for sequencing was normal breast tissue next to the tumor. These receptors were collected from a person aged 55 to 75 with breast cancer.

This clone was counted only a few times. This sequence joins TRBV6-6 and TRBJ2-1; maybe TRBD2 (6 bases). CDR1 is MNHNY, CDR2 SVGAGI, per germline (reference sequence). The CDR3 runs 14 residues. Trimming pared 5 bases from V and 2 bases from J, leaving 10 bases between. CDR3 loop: CASSDGGPYNEQFF. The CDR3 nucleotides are TGTGCCAGCAGTGACGGAGGGCCCTACAATGAGCAGTTCTTC.

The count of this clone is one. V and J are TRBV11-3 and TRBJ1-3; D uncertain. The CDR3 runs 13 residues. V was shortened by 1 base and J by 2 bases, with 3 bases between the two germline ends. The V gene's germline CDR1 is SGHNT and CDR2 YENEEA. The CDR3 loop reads CASSLGTGNTIYF. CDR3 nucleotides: TGTGCCAGCAGCTTAGGGACTGGAAACACCATATATTTT.

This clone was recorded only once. CDR3 coding DNA: TGTGCCAGCAGTGAAAGGGCGGAAAAAGCTTTCTTT. It specifies CASSERAEKAFF. The J gene is TRBJ1-1, the V gene TRBV2; D unresolved. The V gene's germline CDR1 is SNHLY and CDR2 FYNNEI. The V gene lost 2 bases and the J gene lost 9 bases, with 10 bases spanning the gap. The CDR3 has 12 residues.

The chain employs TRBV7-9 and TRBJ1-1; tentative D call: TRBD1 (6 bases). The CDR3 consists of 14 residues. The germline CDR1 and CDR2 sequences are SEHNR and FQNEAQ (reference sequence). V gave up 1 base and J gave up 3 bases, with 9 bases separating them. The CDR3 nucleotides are TGTGCCAGCAGCTTAGAAGGGGGGGACACTGAAGCTTTCTTT. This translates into CASSLEGGDTEAFF.

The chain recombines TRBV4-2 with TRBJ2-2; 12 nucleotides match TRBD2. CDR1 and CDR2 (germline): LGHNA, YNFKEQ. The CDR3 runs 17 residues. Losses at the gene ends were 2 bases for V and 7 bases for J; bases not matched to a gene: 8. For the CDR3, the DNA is TGTGCCAGCAGCCAACCCTCTAGCGGGGGGGAGGTCGGGGAGCTGTTTTTT. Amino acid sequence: CASSQPSSGGEVGELFF.

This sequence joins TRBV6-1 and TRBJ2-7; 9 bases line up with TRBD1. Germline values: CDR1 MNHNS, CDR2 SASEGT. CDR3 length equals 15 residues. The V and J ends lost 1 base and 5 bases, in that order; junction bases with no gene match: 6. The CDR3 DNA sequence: TGTGCCAGCAGTGAAGAGGGGACAGGGTCCCACGAGCAGTACTTC. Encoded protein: CASSEEGTGSHEQYF.

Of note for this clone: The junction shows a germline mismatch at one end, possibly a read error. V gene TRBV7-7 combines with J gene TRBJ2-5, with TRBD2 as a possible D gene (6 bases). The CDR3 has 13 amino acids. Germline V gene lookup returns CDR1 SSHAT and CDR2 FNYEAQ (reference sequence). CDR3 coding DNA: TGTGCTAGCACGCGGGGCTTTGGAGAGACCCAGTACTTC. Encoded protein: CASTRGFGETQYF.

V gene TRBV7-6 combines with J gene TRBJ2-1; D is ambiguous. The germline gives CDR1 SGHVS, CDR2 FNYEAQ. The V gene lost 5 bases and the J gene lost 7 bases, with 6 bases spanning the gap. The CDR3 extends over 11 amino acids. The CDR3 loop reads CASSARNEQFF. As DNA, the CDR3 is TGTGCCAGCAGCGCAAGGAATGAGCAGTTCTTC.

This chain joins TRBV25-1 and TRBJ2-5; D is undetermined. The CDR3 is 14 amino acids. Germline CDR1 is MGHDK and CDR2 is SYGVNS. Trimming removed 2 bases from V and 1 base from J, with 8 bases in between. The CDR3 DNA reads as TGTGCCAGCAGTGAACCTCTTCTCCAAGAGACCCAGTACTTC. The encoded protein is CASSEPLLQETQYF.

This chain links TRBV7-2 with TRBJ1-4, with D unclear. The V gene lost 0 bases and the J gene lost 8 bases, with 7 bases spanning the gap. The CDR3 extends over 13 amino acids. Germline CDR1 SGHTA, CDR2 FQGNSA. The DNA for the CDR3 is TGTGCCAGCAGCTTAGCTGTAGCCGAAAAACTGTTTTTT. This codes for CASSLAVAEKLFF.

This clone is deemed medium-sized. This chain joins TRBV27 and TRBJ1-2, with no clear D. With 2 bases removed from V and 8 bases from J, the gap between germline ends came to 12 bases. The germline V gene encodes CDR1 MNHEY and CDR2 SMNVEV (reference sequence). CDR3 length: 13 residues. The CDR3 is CASSLNPHQGYTF. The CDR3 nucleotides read TGTGCCAGCAGTTTAAACCCACACCAAGGCTACACCTTC.

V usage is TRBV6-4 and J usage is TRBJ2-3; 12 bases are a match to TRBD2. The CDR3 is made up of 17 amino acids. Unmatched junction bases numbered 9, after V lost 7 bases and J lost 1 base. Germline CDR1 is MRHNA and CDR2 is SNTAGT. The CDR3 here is CASTLGTSGRCTDTQYF. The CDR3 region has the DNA TGTGCCAGCACCCTCGGGACTAGCGGGCGCTGCACAGATACGCAGTATTTT.

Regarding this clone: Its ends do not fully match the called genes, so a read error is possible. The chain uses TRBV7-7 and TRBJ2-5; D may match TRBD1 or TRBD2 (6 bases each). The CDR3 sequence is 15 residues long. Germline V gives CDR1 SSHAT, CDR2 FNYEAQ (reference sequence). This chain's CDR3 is CASSLGGGQRETQYF. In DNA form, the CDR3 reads TGTGCTAGCAGCTTAGGAGGGGGGCAGAGAGAGACCCAGTACTTC.

CDR3 loop: CASHSSGMADTQYF. In DNA form, the CDR3 reads TGTGCCAGTCACAGTAGCGGGATGGCAGATACGCAGTATTTT. This rearrangement joins TRBV19 to TRBJ2-3; TRBD2 matches 8 bases. The ends lost 8 bases at V and 4 bases at J; junction bases unmatched: 8. Germline CDR1 reads LNHDA; CDR2 reads SQIVND (reference sequence). This CDR3 is built from 14 residues.

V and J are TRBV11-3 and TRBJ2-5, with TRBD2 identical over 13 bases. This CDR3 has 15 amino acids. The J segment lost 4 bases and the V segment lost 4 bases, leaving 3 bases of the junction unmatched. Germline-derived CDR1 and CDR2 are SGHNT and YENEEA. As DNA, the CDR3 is TGTGCCAGCAGCTCCGGGACTAGCGGGATAGAGACCCAGTACTTC. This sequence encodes CASSSGTSGIETQYF.

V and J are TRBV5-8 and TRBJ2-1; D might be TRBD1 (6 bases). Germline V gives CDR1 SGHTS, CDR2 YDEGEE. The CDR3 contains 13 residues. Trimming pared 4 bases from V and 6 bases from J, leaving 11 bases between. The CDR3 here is CASSQQGRNEQFF. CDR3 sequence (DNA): TGTGCCAGCAGCCAGCAGGGGCGCAATGAGCAGTTCTTC.